These 21 T cell receptor beta chains originate from one sample sequenced in a study of blood T cell repertoires in COVID-19. Some clones are missing from TCRdb's copy, which holds only in-frame ones; the method was immunoSEQ multiplex PCR. The data contain about 200,000 clones, 70% to 90% of them singletons. Sequencing was carried out using peripheral blood. The origin of the receptors is a man between 60 and 75 years old with acute or convalescent COVID-19.

The chain's CDR3 is CASSPAGVGYGYTF. The CDR3 nucleotides are TGTGCCAGCTCACCGGCGGGAGTGGGCTATGGCTACACCTTC. V gene TRBV18 combines with J gene TRBJ1-2; D is unresolved. Germline loops: CDR1 KGHSH, CDR2 LQKENI. The CDR3 covers 14 residues. Trimming pared 3 bases from V and 4 bases from J, leaving 12 bases between. Based on the CDR3 plus reference TRBV18 and TRBJ1-2, the full variable domain is NAGVMQNPRHLVRRRGQEARLRCSPMKGHSHVYWYRQLPEEGLKFMVYLQKENIIDESGMPKERFSAEFPKEGPSILRIQQVVRGDSAAYFCASSPAGVGYGYTFGSGTRLTVV.

The chain combines TRBV24-1 with TRBJ1-2; no clear D. Trimming left V 6 bases short and J 0 bases short, with 13 bases between. This CDR3 contains 15 residues. In germline, CDR1 is KGHDR, CDR2 SFDVKD. CDR3 residues: CATSTLLLTNYGYTF. CDR3 DNA sequence: TGTGCCACCAGTACACTACTGCTAACTAACTATGGCTACACCTTC.

The gene calls are TRBV5-1 and TRBJ1-1, with 8 bases identical to TRBD1. There are 14 residues in the CDR3. V dropped 4 bases and J dropped 5; count of bases not matched to a gene: 7. Germline CDR1 SGHRS, CDR2 YFSETQ. CDR3 sequence reads: CASSEDRVRTEAFF. CDR3 sequence (DNA): TGCGCCAGCAGCGAGGACAGGGTCAGGACTGAAGCTTTCTTT.

The chain combines TRBV6-5 with TRBJ2-7, with 8 nucleotides matching TRBD2. CDR1 and CDR2 from the germline V gene are MNHEY and SVGAGI. Trimming removed 6 bases from V and 7 bases from J; junction bases left unmatched: 8. The CDR3 is 13 amino acids. The DNA of the CDR3 is TGTGCCAGCAGCCACGGGACTAGAGATGAGCAGTACTTC. Encoded protein: CASSHGTRDEQYF.

V and J are TRBV7-9 and TRBJ2-7, with D possibly matching TRBD2 (6 bases). Germline V gene sequence: CDR1 SEHNR, CDR2 FQNEAQ (reference sequence). V dropped 5 bases and J dropped 7 bases, with 15 bases sitting between them. The CDR3 runs 13 residues. The CDR3 region is CASSLNPAGEQYF. The CDR3 DNA is TGTGCCAGCAGCCTTAACCCGGCGGGGGAGCAGTACTTC.

DNA for the CDR3: TGTGCCAGTAAGGGGACAATGAGAGAGACCCAGTACTTC. The encoded protein is CASKGTMRETQYF. The chain links TRBV19 to TRBJ2-5, with a tentative D call TRBD1 (6 bases). Germline loops: CDR1 LNHDA, CDR2 SQIVND (reference sequence). Trimming removed 7 bases from V and 4 bases from J, with 13 bases in between. This CDR3 is 13 amino acids long.

The genes are TRBV18 and TRBJ2-3, with 7 bases lining up with TRBD1. Germline trimming cut 3 bases from V and 6 bases from J; bases unmatched to any gene: 6. Germline V lookup: CDR1 KGHSH, CDR2 LQKENI. CDR3 length: 14 residues. CDR3: CASSPGQLPDTQYF. The CDR3 coding sequence is TGTGCCAGCTCACCGGGACAGCTCCCGGATACGCAGTATTTT.

This clone was observed a few times. The CDR3 coding sequence is TGCGCCAGTGGAGCAGGGGGGCGGGACGAGCAGTACTTC. This gives the protein CASGAGGRDEQYF. J is TRBJ2-7 and V is TRBV5-1; weak D call: TRBD1 (7 bases). Germline values: CDR1 SGHRS, CDR2 YFSETQ. There are 13 residues in the CDR3. V was pared by 8 bases and J by 5 bases, with 17 bases between.

This sequence joins TRBV27 and TRBJ2-7, with D possibly TRBD1 on 6 matching bases. The CDR3 covers 11 residues. Germline CDR1 reads MNHEY; CDR2 reads SMNVEV (reference sequence). With 6 bases removed from V and 6 bases from J, the gap between germline ends came to 9 bases. The CDR3 region is CASRGQSEQYF. CDR3 sequence (DNA): TGTGCCAGCAGAGGACAGTCCGAGCAGTACTTC.

This clone was counted only a few times. The V gene is TRBV6-2 or TRBV6-3, the J gene TRBJ2-7; 9 nucleotides agree with TRBD1. V lost 5 bases and J lost 3; bases outside the gene matches: 5. CDR1 and CDR2 (germline): MNHEY, SVGEGT. The CDR3 extends over 14 amino acids. The CDR3 here is CASSPTGGYYEQYF. DNA of the CDR3: TGTGCCAGCAGTCCAACAGGGGGCTACTACGAGCAGTACTTC.

In nucleotides, the CDR3 is TGTGCCAGCAGACCACTAGCGGGAGGAGTGGATGAGCAGTTCTTC. This codes for CASRPLAGGVDEQFF. J is TRBJ2-1 and V is TRBV6-5; 12 positions match TRBD2. The CDR3 sequence is 15 residues long. V shed 6 bases, J shed 8 bases, and the junction held 8 bases outside the gene matches. Germline V gene data show CDR1 as MNHEY and CDR2 as SVGAGI.

This chain uses TRBV9 with TRBJ2-2; 7 nucleotides agree with TRBD2. The CDR3 runs 15 residues. Losses at the gene ends were 4 bases for V and 6 bases for J; bases not matched to a gene: 9. Germline CDR1 is SGDLS and CDR2 is YYNGEE. In DNA form, the CDR3 reads TGTGCCAGCAGCAGGAGGGAGGGACTGGCCGGGGAGCTGTTTTTT. Translating gives CASSRREGLAGELFF.

This clone was recorded a few times. CDR3 loop: CASSLTSGSTHEQFF. CDR3 sequence (DNA): TGTGCCAGCAGCCTGACTAGCGGGAGCACCCATGAGCAGTTCTTC. V gene TRBV11-3 combines with J gene TRBJ2-1; 12 bases align to TRBD2. V lost 5 bases, J lost 8 bases, and 7 bases stayed unmatched. Per germline, CDR1 SGHNT and CDR2 YENEEA. This CDR3 region has 15 residues.

J is TRBJ2-2 and V is TRBV3-1 (or the pseudogene TRBV3-2); TRBD2 matches 9 bases. There are 16 residues in the CDR3. The germline V gene encodes CDR1 LGHDT and CDR2 YNNKEL (reference sequence). The V segment lost 9 bases and the J segment 4 bases; nucleotides outside the gene matches: 12. The CDR3 region is CASTRIAGAATGELFF. The CDR3 bases are TGTGCCAGTACCCGGATAGCGGGAGCGGCCACCGGGGAGCTGTTTTTT.

The chain links TRBV27 to TRBJ1-1; a possible D gene is TRBD1 (5 bases). This CDR3 comprises 12 residues. Germline V CDR1 and CDR2: MNHEY, SMNVEV (reference sequence). Trimming removed 3 bases at V and 7 bases at J, with 9 bases between. This CDR3 reads CASSFQGGEAFF. Written as DNA, the CDR3 is TGTGCCAGCAGTTTTCAGGGTGGTGAAGCTTTCTTT.

This chain joins TRBV28 and TRBJ1-2, with TRBD1 as a possible D gene (5 bases). The CDR3 contains 15 residues. CDR1 is MDHEN, CDR2 SYDVKM, per germline. Trimming cost V 4 bases and J 2 bases, with 14 bases left between them. The CDR3: CASSSFAGRNYGYTF. The CDR3 DNA reads as TGTGCCAGCAGTTCCTTCGCGGGACGGAACTATGGCTACACCTTC.

This clone was observed a handful of times. The V and J genes are TRBV12-5 and TRBJ1-4; D may be TRBD1 (5 bases). Germline CDR1 reads LGHNT; CDR2 reads FRNRAP. The germline V and J ends were trimmed by 6 bases and 5 bases, with 13 bases remaining between them. This CDR3 is 14 amino acids long. The CDR3 loop is CASGKQVQNEKLFF. In nucleotides, the CDR3 is TGTGCTAGTGGAAAACAGGTTCAAAATGAAAAACTGTTTTTT. The complete variable domain, with remaining parts taken from reference TRBV12-5 and TRBJ1-4, reads DARVTQTPRHKVTEMGQEVTMRCQPILGHNTVFWYRQTMMQGLELLAYFRNRAPLDDSGMPKDRFSAEMPDATLATLKIQPSEPRDSAVYFCASGKQVQNEKLFFGSGTQLSVL.

The chain recombines TRBV3-1 (or the pseudogene TRBV3-2) with TRBJ2-7; TRBD2 might be the D (6 bases). The CDR3 covers 15 residues. Trimming pared 1 base from V and 2 bases from J, leaving 12 bases between. CDR1 LGHDT and CDR2 YNNKEL come from the germline V gene (reference sequence). CDR3 bases: TGTGCCAGCAGCCAAGGCGGCGGAGGGGCCTACGAGCAGTACTTC. Translated, it gives CASSQGGGGAYEQYF.

This chain uses TRBV28 with TRBJ1-2; TRBD1 matches 10 bases. CDR3 length: 14 residues. Germline CDR1 is MDHEN and CDR2 is SYDVKM. The trim removed 5 bases at V and 4 bases at J, leaving 4 bases unmatched. The CDR3 DNA sequence: TGTGCCAGCAGTCCAAGGACAGGGGGCTATGGCTACACCTTC. Translation gives CASSPRTGGYGYTF.

The rearrangement links TRBV25-1 to TRBJ2-5, with 8 bases aligning to TRBD2. With 10 bases clipped from V and 5 bases from J, the junction kept 18 bases outside the gene matches. This CDR3 has 16 amino acids. CDR1 MGHDK and CDR2 SYGVNS come from the germline V gene. CDR3 amino acids: CAIYRPGREEGETQYF. The DNA of the CDR3 is TGTGCCATCTATCGCCCTGGGCGGGAGGAGGGCGAGACCCAGTACTTC. Together with reference TRBV25-1 and TRBJ2-5, the CDR3 gives the full variable domain: EADIYQTPRYLVIGTGKKITLECSQTMGHDKMYWYQQDPGMELHLIHYSYGVNSTEKGDLSSESTVSRIRTEHFPLTLESARPSHTSQYLCAIYRPGREEGETQYFGPGTRLLVL.

V and J are TRBV27 and TRBJ2-4; TRBD1 matches 7 bases. This CDR3 contains 15 residues. V shed 1 base and J 7 bases; nucleotides not matched to a gene: 7. From germline, CDR1 is MNHEY and CDR2 SMNVEV (reference sequence). This CDR3 is CASSLLGTVWNIQYF. The CDR3 DNA is TGTGCCAGCAGTTTATTAGGGACAGTCTGGAACATTCAGTACTTC.